Included here is one T cell receptor (beta chain) sequence, with context. This CDR3 region has 14 residues. Germline values: CDR1 GTSNPN, CDR2 SVGIG (reference sequence). With 8 bases removed from V and 7 bases from J, the gap between germline ends came to 23 bases. TCRdb processed the RT-PCR reads anew with MiXCR; each CDR3 protein has one entry. The sample holds approximately 200,000 distinct CDR3 sequences; roughly two fifths are singletons and the top ten take around 35%. The sample belongs to a study of patients and donors after allogeneic stem cell transplantation. The sequence came from a human donor who was either an allogeneic HSCT recipient or a stem cell or donor lymphocyte infusion donor (not recorded which). It is not recorded whose cells these are; they may come from a transplant donor. This chain links TRBV30 with TRBJ1-2, with D unclear. The sequenced sample consisted of blood, either unsorted or a sorted T cell fraction (not recorded which). CDR3 coding DNA: TGTGCCGATGATAGAGGGCTTCCCAGAGGTGGCTACACCTTC. This encodes CADDRGLPRGGYTF.